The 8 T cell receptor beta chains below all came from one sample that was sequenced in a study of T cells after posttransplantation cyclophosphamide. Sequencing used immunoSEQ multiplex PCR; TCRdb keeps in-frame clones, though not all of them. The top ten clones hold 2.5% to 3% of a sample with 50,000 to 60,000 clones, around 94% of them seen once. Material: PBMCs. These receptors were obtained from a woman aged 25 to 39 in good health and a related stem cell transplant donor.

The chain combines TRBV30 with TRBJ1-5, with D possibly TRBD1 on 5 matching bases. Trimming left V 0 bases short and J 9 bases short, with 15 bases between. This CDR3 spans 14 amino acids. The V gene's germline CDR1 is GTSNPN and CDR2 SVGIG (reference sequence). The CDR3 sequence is CAWSVGQGFGPQHF. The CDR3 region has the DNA TGTGCCTGGAGTGTGGGGCAGGGCTTTGGGCCCCAGCATTTT.

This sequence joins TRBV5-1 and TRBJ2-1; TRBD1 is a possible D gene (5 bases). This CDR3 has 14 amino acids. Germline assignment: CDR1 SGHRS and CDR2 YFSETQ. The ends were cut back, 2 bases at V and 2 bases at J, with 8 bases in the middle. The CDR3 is CASSLGAPYNEQFF. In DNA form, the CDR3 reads TGCGCCAGCAGCTTAGGGGCCCCCTACAATGAGCAGTTCTTC. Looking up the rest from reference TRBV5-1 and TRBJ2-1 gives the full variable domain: KAGVTQTPRYLIKTRGQQVTLSCSPISGHRSVSWYQQTPGQGLQFLFEYFSETQRNKGNFPGRFSGRQFSNSRSEMNVSTLELGDSALYLCASSLGAPYNEQFFGPGTRLTVL.

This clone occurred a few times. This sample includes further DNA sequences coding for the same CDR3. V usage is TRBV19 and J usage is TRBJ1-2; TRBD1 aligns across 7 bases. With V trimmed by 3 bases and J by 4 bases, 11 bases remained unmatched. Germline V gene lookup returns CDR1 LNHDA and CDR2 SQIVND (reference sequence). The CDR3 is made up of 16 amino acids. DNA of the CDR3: TGTGCCAGTAGTATTACCCCAACAGGGGACCTCTATGGCTACACCTTC. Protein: CASSITPTGDLYGYTF.

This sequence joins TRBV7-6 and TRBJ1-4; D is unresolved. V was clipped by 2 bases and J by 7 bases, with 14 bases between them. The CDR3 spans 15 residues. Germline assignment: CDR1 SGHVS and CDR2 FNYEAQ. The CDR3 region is CASSLRARRGEKLFF. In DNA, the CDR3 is TGTGCCAGCAGCTTACGAGCCAGGCGGGGTGAAAAACTGTTTTTT.

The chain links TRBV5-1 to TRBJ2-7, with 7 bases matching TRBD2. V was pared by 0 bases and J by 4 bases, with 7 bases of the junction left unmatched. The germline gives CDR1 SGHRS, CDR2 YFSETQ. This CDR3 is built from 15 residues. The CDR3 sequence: CASSLGFGGLYEQYF. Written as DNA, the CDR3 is TGCGCCAGCAGCTTGGGATTCGGGGGGTTGTACGAGCAGTACTTC.

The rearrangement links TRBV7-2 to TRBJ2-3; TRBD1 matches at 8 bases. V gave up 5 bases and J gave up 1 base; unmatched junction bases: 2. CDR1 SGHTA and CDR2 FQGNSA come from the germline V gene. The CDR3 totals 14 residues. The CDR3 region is CASSADRGTDTQYF. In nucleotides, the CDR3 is TGTGCCAGCAGCGCGGACAGGGGCACAGATACGCAGTATTTT.

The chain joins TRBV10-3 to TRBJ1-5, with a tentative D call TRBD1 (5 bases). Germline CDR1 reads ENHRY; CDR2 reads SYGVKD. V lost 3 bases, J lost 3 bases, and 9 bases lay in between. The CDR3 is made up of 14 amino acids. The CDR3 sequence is CAISDPTVNQPQHF. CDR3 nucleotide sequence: TGTGCCATCAGTGACCCGACAGTCAATCAGCCCCAGCATTTT.

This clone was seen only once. The CDR3 DNA reads TGCGCCAGCAGCCGTACCGGGACAGGGAATTACGAGCAGTACTTC. Protein sequence: CASSRTGTGNYEQYF. The chain links TRBV4-1 to TRBJ2-7; 9 bases map to TRBD1. Looked up from germline, CDR1 is MGHRA and CDR2 is YSYEKL. This CDR3 spans 15 amino acids. Trimming at V came to 4 bases and at J to 4 bases, leaving 8 bases not matched to a gene.